A selection of T cell receptor beta chains follows, all from one sample in a study of OX40 agonist ivuxolimab in advanced cancers. Only in-frame clones appear in the TCRdb table, and some are missing; sequencing was by immunoSEQ multiplex PCR. The sample yields 60,000 to 80,000 clones, approximately 81% seen once. Here the sequenced sample was CD4+ or CD8+ T cells sorted from blood, taken in a trial of the OX40 agonist ivuxolimab. These receptors were taken from an adult with an advanced solid tumor such as melanoma, head and neck, liver or kidney cancer. CDR3s include the opening cysteine and the closing phenylalanine or tryptophan. Fields, in order: clone size, V gene, CDR3 length, D gene, J gene, CDR3 protein, CDR3 DNA. A D gene is named only where the DNA matches it firmly. The listing skips clone size in some rows; elsewhere it reads once, few, many or a size class.

.	TRBV7-3	14	.	TRBJ2-3	CATRMGGNTDTQYF	TGTGCCACCCGGATGGGCGGGAACACAGATACGCAGTATTTT
.	TRBV9	16	.	TRBJ2-7	CASSVGSGAGDYEQYF	TGTGCCAGCAGCGTAGGTTCTGGGGCAGGGGACTACGAGCAGTACTTC
.	TRBV6-5	15	.	TRBJ2-5	CASSSGNQLGETQYF	TGTGCCAGCAGTTCGGGGAATCAACTAGGAGAGACCCAGTACTTC
.	TRBV5-1	14	TRBD2	TRBJ2-3	CASSELAGKDTQYF	TGCGCCAGCAGCGAACTAGCGGGGAAGGATACGCAGTATTTT
.	TRBV9	16	.	TRBJ1-3	CASSVSWGNSGNTIYF	TGTGCCAGCAGCGTTAGCTGGGGTAACTCTGGAAACACCATATATTTT
.	TRBV9	15	TRBD1	TRBJ2-1	CASSFQGVGLDEQFF	TGTGCCAGCAGCTTTCAGGGGGTAGGTCTGGATGAGCAGTTCTTC
.	TRBV5-1	13	.	TRBJ1-1	CASSLGVGAEAFF	TGCGCCAGCAGCTTGGGCGTAGGTGCTGAAGCTTTCTTT
.	TRBV7-9	15	.	TRBJ2-2	CASSLARVVAGELFF	TGTGCCAGCAGCTTAGCCAGAGTGGTGGCCGGGGAGCTGTTTTTT
.	TRBV9	15	.	TRBJ2-7	CASSVDQGYNYEQYF	TGTGCCAGCAGCGTAGATCAAGGTTATAACTACGAGCAGTACTTC
.	TRBV7-9	14	TRBD1	TRBJ2-7	CASTPGQGNVEQYF	TGTGCCAGCACTCCGGGACAGGGAAACGTCGAGCAGTACTTC
.	TRBV4-2	14	.	TRBJ2-1	CASSQDRSRNEQFF	TGTGCCAGCAGCCAAGATAGAAGTCGCAATGAGCAGTTCTTC
.	TRBV10-3	13	.	TRBJ1-2	CAIRGGANYGYTF	TGTGCCATCAGGGGTGGAGCTAACTATGGCTACACCTTC
.	TRBV29-1	14	TRBD2	TRBJ2-3	CSGSRGGVADTQYF	TGCAGCGGATCGCGGGGGGGCGTAGCAGATACGCAGTATTTT
.	TRBV5-1	13	.	TRBJ2-1	CASSLGFDNEQFF	TGCGCCAGCAGCTTAGGATTTGACAATGAGCAGTTCTTC
.	TRBV21-1	17	.	TRBJ1-5	CASSKVFGWGYHQPQHF	TGTGCCAGCAGCAAAGTCTTTGGATGGGGGTATCATCAGCCCCAGCATTTT
.	TRBV5-8	14	.	TRBJ1-1	CASSVDRGNTEAFF	TGTGCCAGCAGCGTCGATAGAGGAAACACTGAAGCTTTCTTT
few	TRBV18	13	.	TRBJ1-4	CASSPQQDEKLFF	TGTGCCAGCTCACCACAACAGGATGAAAAACTGTTTTTT
.	TRBV27	14	.	TRBJ1-5	CASSVQGFAQPQHF	TGTGCCAGCAGTGTCCAGGGTTTCGCTCAGCCCCAGCATTTT
.	TRBV19	14	.	TRBJ1-5	CASSPQGSNQPQHF	TGTGCCAGTAGTCCTCAGGGTAGTAATCAACCCCAGCATTTT
.	TRBV19	13	.	TRBJ2-7	CASSDLGSYEQYF	TGTGCCAGTAGTGACCTTGGATCCTACGAGCAGTACTTC
.	TRBV11-1	14	.	TRBJ2-3	CASTPGLASDTQYF	TGTGCCAGCACCCCTGGGCTAGCGTCAGATACGCAGTATTTT
once	TRBV20-1	11	.	TRBJ2-7	CSARDIREQYF	TGCAGTGCTAGAGATATCCGCGAGCAGTACTTC
.	TRBV19	15	.	TRBJ1-6	CASSASGIHTSPLHF	TGTGCCAGTAGTGCCTCCGGGATACACACTTCACCCCTCCACTTT
.	TRBV6-1	16	TRBD2	TRBJ2-7	CASSEEGGRPSYEQYF	TGTGCCAGCAGTGAAGAGGGCGGGAGGCCCTCCTACGAGCAGTACTTC
.	TRBV18	13	.	TRBJ1-2	CASSRNPGYGYTF	TGTGCCAGCTCAAGGAACCCCGGTTACGGCTACACCTTC
.	TRBV4-2	14	.	TRBJ2-6	CASSLGSGANVLTF	TGTGCCAGCAGCCTAGGCTCTGGGGCCAACGTCCTGACTTTC
.	TRBV4-3	16	.	TRBJ1-1	CASSQVGLNRELKAFF	TGCGCCAGCAGCCAAGTTGGTCTAAACAGGGAGTTGAAAGCTTTCTTT
.	TRBV19	14	TRBD1	TRBJ2-7	CASSGTGNAYEQYF	TGTGCCAGTAGCGGGACAGGGAATGCGTACGAGCAGTACTTC
few	TRBV7-2	13	.	TRBJ1-2	CASSPWSNYGYTF	TGTGCCAGCAGCCCGTGGTCTAACTATGGCTACACCTTC
.	TRBV2	15	.	TRBJ1-5	CASSKYTAGGQPQHF	TGTGCCAGCAGTAAATATACGGCGGGGGGTCAGCCCCAGCATTTT
.	TRBV7-9	15	.	TRBJ1-5	CASSLGSYSNQPQHF	TGTGCCAGCAGCTTAGGGAGCTATAGCAATCAGCCCCAGCATTTT
.	TRBV6-5	13	.	TRBJ2-3	CASSYSGTDTQYF	TGTGCCAGCAGTTACTCGGGGACAGATACGCAGTATTTT
.	TRBV27	14	.	TRBJ1-1	CASRLQAKGTEAFF	TGTGCCAGCAGACTCCAGGCCAAGGGTACTGAAGCTTTCTTT
.	TRBV9	11	.	TRBJ2-3	CASSVADTQYF	TGTGCCAGCAGCGTAGCAGATACGCAGTATTTT
once	TRBV9	14	.	TRBJ1-2	CASSLSGLNYGYTF	TGTGCCAGCAGCCTTTCGGGGCTTAACTATGGCTACACCTTC
.	TRBV4-1	13	.	TRBJ1-5	CASSLDTNQPQHF	TGCGCCAGCAGCCTGGACACTAATCAGCCCCAGCATTTT
.	TRBV5-6	13	.	TRBJ2-7	CASSPRRDHEQYF	TGTGCCAGCAGCCCCCGCCGGGACCACGAGCAGTACTTC
.	TRBV29-1	12	.	TRBJ2-5	CSAQTGQETQYF	TGCAGCGCCCAGACGGGTCAAGAGACCCAGTACTTC
.	TRBV10-2	15	.	TRBJ2-7	CASSNLGGSSYEQYF	TGCGCCAGCAGTAACCTCGGGGGCTCATCCTACGAGCAGTACTTC
few	TRBV7-8	15	.	TRBJ1-1	CASSPLSQGSTEAFF	TGTGCCAGCAGCCCCCTCTCGCAGGGGAGCACTGAAGCTTTCTTT
.	TRBV27	15	.	TRBJ2-5	CASSSSPQGQETQYF	TGTGCCAGCAGTTCCTCTCCCCAGGGCCAAGAGACCCAGTACTTC
.	TRBV7-9	13	TRBD2	TRBJ2-3	CASSLEGGGTQYF	TGTGCCAGCAGCTTAGAGGGCGGGGGGACGCAGTATTTT
.	TRBV7-9	13	.	TRBJ2-1	CASRDSGRHEQFF	TGTGCCAGCAGAGATAGCGGCAGGCATGAGCAGTTCTTC
.	TRBV5-1	13	TRBD1	TRBJ1-6	CASSGTGNSPLHF	TGCGCCAGCAGTGGGACAGGGAATTCACCCCTCCACTTT
.	TRBV5-4	13	.	TRBJ2-1	CATGTGGYGEQFF	TGTGCCACCGGGACTGGGGGTTACGGTGAGCAGTTCTTC
.	TRBV4-1	12	.	TRBJ2-5	CASSQDLETQYF	TGCGCCAGCAGCCAAGATTTAGAGACCCAGTACTTC
.	TRBV7-9	16	TRBD1	TRBJ2-7	CASSLGRGGQGYEQYF	TGTGCCAGCAGCTTAGGAAGGGGTGGACAGGGCTACGAGCAGTACTTC
.	TRBV30	14	TRBD1	TRBJ2-7	CAWSTQGAIHEQYF	TGTGCCTGGAGTACCCAGGGGGCCATACACGAGCAGTACTTC
.	TRBV5-1	13	.	TRBJ1-1	CASSSREGTEAFF	TGCGCCAGCAGCTCCCGTGAGGGCACTGAAGCTTTCTTT
.	TRBV7-9	16	TRBD1	TRBJ2-3	CASSLMGTGSGDTQYF	TGTGCCAGCAGCTTAATGGGGACAGGGTCTGGAGATACGCAGTATTTT
.	TRBV5-8	13	.	TRBJ1-3	CASSLDAGDTIYF	TGTGCCAGCAGCTTGGATGCGGGGGACACCATATATTTT
.	TRBV5-6	13	.	TRBJ1-5	CASSPWGNQPQHF	TGTGCCAGCAGTCCTTGGGGTAATCAGCCCCAGCATTTT
.	TRBV19	13	TRBD1	TRBJ1-2	CASNMNRGYGYTF	TGTGCCAGTAATATGAACAGGGGCTATGGCTACACCTTC
.	TRBV19	17	.	TRBJ1-4	CASSIDSTGGLREKLFF	TGTGCCAGTAGTATAGATTCGACGGGTGGGCTGAGAGAAAAACTGTTTTTT
.	TRBV6-5	13	.	TRBJ1-1	CASSYPGRAEAFF	TGTGCCAGCAGTTACCCAGGGCGCGCTGAAGCTTTCTTT